A single sample is the source of the 5 T cell receptor beta chains below, sequenced in a study of cytomegalovirus exposure and HLA in healthy donors. Primers included in the PCR were 60 Vbeta and 13 Jbeta primers. Profiling relied on immunoSEQ multiplex PCR, and the TCRdb table lists in-frame clones only, not all of them. The profile shows about 120,000 clones, approximately 80% of them singletons. Sequenced sample: PBMCs. The source is a middle-aged woman in good health and CMV-seropositive.

J is TRBJ2-4 and V is TRBV5-4, with D possibly being TRBD2 (6 bases). V dropped 5 bases and J dropped 12 bases, with 21 bases sitting between them. Looked up from germline, CDR1 is SGHNT and CDR2 is YYREEE (reference sequence). The CDR3 spans 14 residues. Here the CDR3 reads CASSSGVAADNQYF. DNA for the CDR3: TGTGCCAGCAGTTCGGGGGTTGCAGCAGATAATCAGTACTTC.

The chain combines TRBV7-8 with TRBJ2-2; D is perhaps TRBD2 (6 bases). Germline V lookup: CDR1 SGHVS, CDR2 FQNEAQ. This CDR3 has 13 residues. V lost 5 bases and J 5 bases, leaving 9 bases between the germline ends. CDR3 protein: CASSRGLTGELFF. In DNA form, the CDR3 reads TGTGCCAGCAGCCGGGGACTTACCGGGGAGCTGTTTTTT.

V and J are TRBV15 and TRBJ2-1, with TRBD2 matching 14 bases. V lost 1 base and J lost 4; bases outside the gene matches: 6. This CDR3 contains 18 residues. Germline V gene lookup returns CDR1 LNHNV and CDR2 YYDKDF (reference sequence). CDR3 region: CATSRGMTSGGAYNEQFF. CDR3 DNA: TGTGCCACCAGCAGAGGGATGACTAGCGGGGGGGCGTACAATGAGCAGTTCTTC.

This chain links TRBV5-1 with TRBJ1-1; D call uncertain. The germline CDR1 and CDR2 sequences are SGHRS and YFSETQ. Trimming removed 7 bases from V and 4 bases from J, with 20 bases in between. This CDR3 contains 15 residues. CDR3 in amino acids: CASHYSGLSGTEAFF. The CDR3 DNA sequence: TGCGCCAGCCATTATTCAGGCCTCAGTGGCACTGAAGCTTTCTTT. Using reference TRBV5-1 and TRBJ1-1 for the parts outside the CDR3, the full variable domain is KAGVTQTPRYLIKTRGQQVTLSCSPISGHRSVSWYQQTPGQGLQFLFEYFSETQRNKGNFPGRFSGRQFSNSRSEMNVSTLELGDSALYLCASHYSGLSGTEAFFGQGTRLTVV.

A few counts support this clone. The chain links TRBV29-1 to TRBJ2-1; no clear D. CDR1 is SQVTM, CDR2 ANQGSEA, per germline. The V and J ends lost 1 base and 6 bases respectively, with 10 bases between them. The CDR3 runs to 13 residues. Written as DNA, the CDR3 is TGCAGCGTTGAAGCTCGGCGGATCAATGAGCAGTTCTTC. This codes for CSVEARRINEQFF.